One and the same sample provided the 22 T cell receptor beta chains below, sequenced in a study of radiotherapy plus CTLA-4 blockade in lung cancer. Sequenced by immunoSEQ multiplex PCR; TCRdb stores in-frame clones only, minus some. Of around 40,000 clones listed, more than 65% are singletons. The sequencing used peripheral blood, collected from a patient treated with radiotherapy plus ipilimumab. These receptors were collected from a human donor with non-small cell lung cancer who had stable disease on radiotherapy plus ipilimumab.

The chain joins TRBV9 to TRBJ2-7, with 9 positions matching TRBD1. The J segment lost 5 bases and the V segment lost 3 bases, leaving 21 bases of the junction unmatched. Germline loops: CDR1 SGDLS, CDR2 YYNGEE. This CDR3 region has 19 residues. As DNA, the CDR3 is TGTGCCAGCAGCGAGTCCCCGGGACAGGGTCTTTCTCTTGACCACGAGCAGTACTTC. This translates into CASSESPGQGLSLDHEQYF.

The chain is built from TRBV29-1 and TRBJ2-7, with D perhaps matching TRBD1 (6 bases). Germline CDR1 is SQVTM and CDR2 is ANQGSEA. Trimming removed 5 bases at V and 6 bases at J, with 14 bases between. The CDR3 is 12 amino acids. CDR3 nucleotides: TGCAGCGTTAAGGGGACAAGGTCCGAGCAGTACTTC. The encoded protein is CSVKGTRSEQYF.

The J gene is TRBJ2-2, the V gene TRBV5-1, with D possibly being TRBD2 (8 bases). Germline values: CDR1 SGHRS, CDR2 YFSETQ. Trimming removed 0 bases at V and 6 bases at J, with 21 bases between. The CDR3 is 18 amino acids. The CDR3 region has the DNA TGCGCCAGCAGCTTGGGGACAGGCGACTTCGGGGGGGCCGGGGAGCTGTTTTTT. Encoded protein: CASSLGTGDFGGAGELFF.

The chain has TRBV2 and TRBJ2-7; D is possibly TRBD2 (5 bases). Between the trimmed V and J ends, which lost 7 bases and 7 bases, there was a span of 17 bases. The CDR3 sequence is 13 residues long. Germline lookup yields CDR1 SNHLY and CDR2 FYNNEI. The DNA of the CDR3 is TGTGCCAGCACGGAGGTATTTTTCCGGGAGCAGTACTTC. Its protein product is CASTEVFFREQYF.

This chain joins TRBV5-6 and TRBJ2-3, with D uncertain. In germline, CDR1 is SGHDT, CDR2 YYEEEE. V was clipped by 4 bases and J by 1 base, with 19 bases between them. The CDR3 runs to 17 residues. The CDR3 nucleotides are TGTGCCAGCAGCCGCCCGGGTATGGGTCTTGGCACAGATACGCAGTATTTT. The encoded protein is CASSRPGMGLGTDTQYF. The variable domain in full, completed from reference TRBV5-6 and TRBJ2-3, reads DAGVTQSPTHLIKTRGQQVTLRCSPKSGHDTVSWYQQALGQGPQFIFQYYEEEERQRGNFPDRFSGHQFPNYSSELNVNALLLGDSALYLCASSRPGMGLGTDTQYFGPGTRLTVL.

The chain combines TRBV4-1 with TRBJ2-1; tentative D call: TRBD1 (6 bases). Germline V gene sequence: CDR1 MGHRA, CDR2 YSYEKL. The CDR3 runs 16 residues. V gave up 5 bases and J gave up 10 bases, with 24 bases separating them. The CDR3 loop reads CASSANPGPPGVEQFF. CDR3 nucleotide sequence: TGCGCCAGCAGCGCAAATCCTGGGCCCCCAGGGGTGGAGCAGTTCTTC.

The chain couples TRBV5-5 to TRBJ2-7; TRBD1 matches at 10 bases. After removal of 1 base from V and 6 bases from J, the junction contained 16 bases not matched to a gene. This CDR3 is built from 18 residues. CDR1 is SGHKS and CDR2 is YYEKEE in the germline V gene (reference sequence). In DNA, the CDR3 is TGTGCCAGCAGCTTGTATTTTGGACGGGACAGGGGAATCTCCGAGCAGTACTTC. It is translated as CASSLYFGRDRGISEQYF.

V and J are TRBV7-9 and TRBJ1-4, with 7 bases that match TRBD1. Per germline, CDR1 SEHNR and CDR2 FQNEAQ (reference sequence). Trimming at V came to 6 bases and at J to 6 bases, leaving 4 bases not matched to a gene. CDR3 length: 13 residues. In nucleotides, the CDR3 is TGTGCCAGCAGTAGGGGGCGTGATGAAAAACTGTTTTTT. Amino acid sequence: CASSRGRDEKLFF.

For the CDR3, the DNA is TGCGCCAGCACCAGGGACAGGAGCTCCTACGAGCAGTACTTC. Translating gives CASTRDRSSYEQYF. The chain carries TRBV4-1 and TRBJ2-7, with 8 bases aligning to TRBD1. V shed 7 bases and J 0 bases; nucleotides not matched to a gene: 5. CDR3 length equals 14 residues. Germline CDR1 and CDR2: MGHRA and YSYEKL.

V and J are TRBV7-2 and TRBJ2-2; the match to TRBD2 covers 10 bases. Germline assignment: CDR1 SGHTA and CDR2 FQGNSA. CDR3 length equals 15 residues. After removal of 5 bases from V and 3 bases from J, the junction contained 3 bases not matched to a gene. The CDR3 sequence: CASSAGLADTGELFF. DNA for the CDR3: TGTGCCAGCAGCGCAGGACTAGCGGACACCGGGGAGCTGTTTTTT.

The V gene is TRBV15, the J gene TRBJ2-7; 8 bases agree with TRBD1. Germline lookup yields CDR1 LNHNV and CDR2 YYDKDF (reference sequence). Unmatched junction bases numbered 7, after V lost 9 bases and J lost 6 bases. The CDR3 contains 12 residues. The DNA of the CDR3 is TGTGCCACGGAAGGACAGGGCCGCGAGCAGTACTTC. It encodes CATEGQGREQYF.

A word on this clone: The same CDR3 is also encoded by other DNA sequences in this sample. The V and J genes are TRBV5-6 and TRBJ1-5; 7 bases are a match to TRBD1. Germline V gene lookup returns CDR1 SGHDT and CDR2 YYEEEE. CDR3 length: 14 residues. The V segment lost 3 bases and the J segment 4 bases; nucleotides outside the gene matches: 4. This chain's CDR3 is CASSSGQINQPQHF. CDR3 DNA: TGTGCCAGCAGCTCGGGACAGATTAATCAGCCCCAGCATTTT.

The chain employs TRBV7-2 and TRBJ1-2; D gene ambiguous. This CDR3 comprises 15 residues. In germline, CDR1 is SGHTA, CDR2 FQGNSA. V lost 5 bases to trimming and J lost 4 bases, with 17 bases between them. The chain's CDR3 is CASSAISSIGYGYTF. Written as DNA, the CDR3 is TGTGCCAGCAGCGCTATCTCAAGCATTGGCTATGGCTACACCTTC.

The V call is TRBV10-2, the J call TRBJ2-7; 12 bases line up with TRBD2. The CDR3 loop spans 18 amino acids. CDR1 WSHSY and CDR2 SAAADI come from the germline V gene. V was clipped by 0 bases and J by 0 bases; unmatched bases: 6. In DNA form, the CDR3 reads TGCGCCAGCAGTGAGTCTACTAGCGGGGGGCAGAGCTCCTACGAGCAGTACTTC. Translating it yields CASSESTSGGQSSYEQYF.

The CDR3 protein is CASSLGGGLGNTIYF. DNA for the CDR3: TGCGCCAGCAGCTTGGGGGGGGGCCTTGGAAACACCATATATTTT. The rearrangement joins TRBV5-1 to TRBJ1-3; possibly TRBD1 for D (6 bases). With 0 bases removed from V and 3 bases from J, the gap between germline ends came to 10 bases. CDR1 and CDR2 from the germline V gene are SGHRS and YFSETQ. CDR3 length: 15 residues.

The chain has TRBV7-2 and TRBJ2-5; TRBD1 is a possible D gene (5 bases). Trimming pared 1 base from V and 7 bases from J, leaving 10 bases between. The CDR3 loop spans 13 amino acids. Germline CDR1 reads SGHTA; CDR2 reads FQGNSA. Here the CDR3 reads CASSLVGQGTQYF. CDR3 DNA sequence: TGTGCCAGCAGCTTAGTCGGCCAGGGGACCCAGTACTTC.

The CDR3 sequence is CASGTGDRSEREQYF. CDR3 in DNA: TGTGCCAGCGGGACCGGGGACAGGTCCGAACGGGAGCAGTACTTC. The gene calls are TRBV6-1 and TRBJ2-7, with 8 bases fitting TRBD1. V lost 8 bases to trimming and J lost 7 bases; unmatched junction nucleotides: 16. Germline V gene lookup returns CDR1 MNHNS and CDR2 SASEGT. CDR3 length: 15 residues.

The chain carries TRBV18 and TRBJ2-1; 12 bases align to TRBD2. This CDR3 is 16 amino acids long. V was pared by 0 bases and J by 10 bases, with 7 bases of the junction left unmatched. Germline-derived CDR1 and CDR2 are KGHSH and LQKENI. CDR3 protein: CASSPPALAGGLEQFF. The CDR3, as DNA: TGTGCCAGCTCACCACCTGCGCTAGCGGGGGGGCTGGAGCAGTTCTTC.

The CDR3 nucleotides read TGTGCCTGGAGTCCCGGGACAGGGGGCTCTGGAAACACCATATATTTT. This translates into CAWSPGTGGSGNTIYF. This chain uses TRBV30 with TRBJ1-3; TRBD1 matches 11 bases. V lost 2 bases and J lost 0; bases outside the gene matches: 3. Germline CDR1 is GTSNPN and CDR2 is SVGIG (reference sequence). This CDR3 contains 16 residues.

Only a few counts were recorded for this clone. This rearrangement joins TRBV21-1 to TRBJ2-7; the table's TRBD2 call for D was not verified on the DNA. TRBV21-1 is described as a pseudogene. This CDR3 has 12 amino acids. The CDR3 region is CASDTGAYEQYF. The DNA for the CDR3 is TGTGCCAGCGATACCGGGGCCTACGAGCAGTACTTC.

V is TRBV5-4 and J is TRBJ1-6; no definite D call. Germline values: CDR1 SGHNT, CDR2 YYREEE (reference sequence). V lost 6 bases to trimming and J lost 3 bases, with 4 bases between them. The length of the CDR3 is 12 residues. This chain's CDR3 is CASNSYNSPLHF. CDR3 coding DNA: TGTGCCAGCAATAGCTATAATTCACCCCTCCACTTT.

V gene TRBV5-1 combines with J gene TRBJ1-3; 7 bases match TRBD1. The trim removed 0 bases at V and 4 bases at J, leaving 4 bases unmatched. The CDR3 loop spans 15 amino acids. Germline V lookup: CDR1 SGHRS, CDR2 YFSETQ. Here the CDR3 reads CASSLDTGVGNTIYF. CDR3 nucleotides: TGCGCCAGCAGCTTGGACACAGGGGTCGGAAACACCATATATTTT.